One and the same sample provided the 3 T cell receptor beta chains below, sequenced in a study of blood T cell repertoires in COVID-19. Some clones are missing from TCRdb's copy, which holds only in-frame ones; the method was immunoSEQ multiplex PCR. The sample yields 45,000 to 50,000 clones, 86% seen once. The specimen was peripheral blood. All receptors derive from a human donor in a cohort sampled during active COVID-19.

This clone was observed once. V is TRBV13 and J is TRBJ1-2, with D perhaps TRBD1 (6 bases). The CDR3 totals 13 residues. Per the germline V gene, CDR1 is PRHDT and CDR2 is FYEKMQ (reference sequence). Trimming took 4 bases from V and 8 from J, leaving 14 bases between them. CDR3 sequence: CASSSSTGIGYTF. The CDR3 DNA follows: TGTGCCAGCAGCTCGTCGACAGGAATCGGCTACACCTTC.

This clone was seen a few times. The chain employs TRBV10-2 and TRBJ1-1; D is undetermined. The CDR3 extends over 13 amino acids. Between the trimmed V and J ends, which lost 0 bases and 8 bases, there was a span of 10 bases. CDR1 is WSHSY and CDR2 is SAAADI in the germline V gene. In DNA form, the CDR3 reads TGCGCCAGCAGTGAGTCGGGCAGTCGAGAAGCTTTCTTT. This gives the protein CASSESGSREAFF.

V usage is TRBV23-1 and J usage is TRBJ2-7, with D perhaps TRBD1 (5 bases). TRBV23-1 is an ORF, with its function uncertain. The CDR3 consists of 15 residues. V lost 2 bases and J 4 bases, leaving 15 bases between the germline ends. This chain's CDR3 is CASSQGRDTRYEQYF. CDR3 nucleotides: TGCGCCAGCAGTCAAGGCAGGGATACAAGGTACGAGCAGTACTTC.